This TCR beta chain was recorded in a study of CD8 T cells in ankylosing spondylitis. Study outcomes and limitations: There was a TCR beta motif, made of several highly homologous variants, that appeared characteristic of ankylosing spondylitis blood.

A note on this clonotype: The antigen remains unidentified.

CDR1 and CDR2 (germline): MDHEN, SYDVKM. V gave up 6 bases and J gave up 6 bases, with 29 bases separating them. The CDR3 is 18 amino acids. MiXCR, run by TCRdb on the 5' RACE reads, gives a single entry per CDR3 protein. The profile shows over 600,000 distinct CDR3 sequences, around 17% of them singletons. The source of this sequence is a male donor with ankylosing spondylitis. The sample was blood, either unsorted or a sorted T cell fraction (not recorded which). The chain links TRBV28 to TRBJ1-2; D may be TRBD1 (6 bases). CDR3 nucleotides: TGTGCCAGCAGACCAGGTCAACAACGAGGGAAGGGGGGCGATGGCTACACCTTC. The encoded protein is CASRPGQQRGKGGDGYTF.